This T cell receptor beta chain was sequenced in a study of cytotoxic CD8 clonotypes in ibrutinib-treated CLL. Overall study context: After median roughly 68 months, roughly 14 stayed in remission, around twelve progressed; responses some 25 partial, 2 complete. Samples averaged roughly 280,000 productive templates and some 91,000 productive rearrangements.

For TCR beta libraries, around 1.8 micrograms of genomic DNA were obtained from cryopreserved PBMCs. Germline V gene lookup returns CDR1 SGHVS and CDR2 FQNEAQ. The CDR3 runs 19 residues. After removal of 0 bases from V and 1 base from J, the junction contained 9 bases not matched to a gene. A 1 in 200,000 to 1 in 1 million T cell depth was the sequencing target. Assay: immunoSEQ multiplex PCR; the TCRdb copy retains only in-frame clones and omits some. This table holds some 140,000 clones, 85% to 95% found once. This receptor was obtained from a human donor with chronic lymphocytic leukemia. The chain links TRBV7-8 to TRBJ1-5, with TRBD1 matching over 10 bases. Sequences were derived from PBMCs, sampled after 12 months of ibrutinib treatment. In DNA, the CDR3 is TGTGCCAGCAGCTTAGCGGGGACAGGGGCCCCCTCCAGCAATCAGCCCCAGCATTTT. This translates into CASSLAGTGAPSSNQPQHF.